This T cell receptor beta chain comes out of a study of blood T cells in healthy people across ages. A J-beta primer mix and a sample-barcoded 5' primer were used in a second PCR of roughly 7 to 12 cycles. Carrying 12 random nucleotides, a template-switch adaptor labeled each individual cDNA molecule. Each CDR3 protein gets one entry after TCRdb re-called the 5' RACE reads with MiXCR. This sample has roughly 1,300,000 distinct CDR3 sequences, with 59% found just once. Germline CDR1 is MNHEY and CDR2 is SMNVEV (reference sequence). After removal of 4 bases from V and 7 bases from J, the junction contained 13 bases not matched to a gene. This CDR3 region has 16 residues. They isolated at least 6 million PBMCs from each sample.

V is TRBV27 and J is TRBJ2-1, with 7 bases matching TRBD2. The source material was blood. The TCR comes from a man younger than 35 in good health. CDR3 in DNA: TGTGCCAGCAGTTCCCATCTAGCGGCCCTCGGGAATGAGCAGTTCTTC. Its protein product is CASSSHLAALGNEQFF.